This note documents a single TCR beta chain sequence. The sample is drawn from a study of blood T cell repertoires in COVID-19. The wider study: Samples representing acute and convalescent COVID-19 were sourced from the United States, Italy and Spain. Nucleic acid was either cDNA or gDNA, and it came from T cells, B-cell-depleted T cells, or PBMCs.

Original handling: Amplification with reference gene primers provided the estimates of nucleated cell counts. Produced via immunoSEQ multiplex PCR; TCRdb's table is partial and in-frame only. The D gene and trimming were derived from the DNA, and the V and J assignments and clone size from that table. The sample holds about 58,000 clones, 75% to 90% seen once. The germline V gene encodes CDR1 LGHNA and CDR2 YSLEER. The CDR3 totals 16 residues. V lost 4 bases to trimming and J lost 0 bases; unmatched junction nucleotides: 4. This chain uses TRBV4-3 with TRBJ2-2, with 8 nucleotides matching TRBD1. The TCR sequence derives from a woman aged 60 to 75 with active COVID-19. Sequenced input: peripheral blood. CDR3 coding DNA: TGCGCCAGCAGCCGAGGGACAGGAACGAACACCGGGGAGCTGTTTTTT. Translating it yields CASSRGTGTNTGELFF.